Listed here are 25 T cell receptor beta chains from one sample, sequenced in a study of a mutant IDH1 vaccine in newly diagnosed glioma. The antigens these receptors bind are not known. Produced via immunoSEQ multiplex PCR; TCRdb's table is partial and in-frame only. Of 88,000 or so clones listed, about 82% were seen once; the top ten hold around 2%. Time point denoted: week 23, last vaccination. A 20-mer mutant IDH1 peptide at 300 ug was injected subcutaneously with topical imiquimod. Material: PBMCs, obtained from a glioma patient whose treatment included an IDH1 peptide vaccine. The receptors were gathered from a man aged 30 to 39 with glioma. Some clones in this sample may be carry-over from other donors' samples.

The chain combines TRBV7-9 with TRBJ2-5; D remains unclear. From germline, CDR1 is SEHNR and CDR2 FQNEAQ (reference sequence). This CDR3 has 14 amino acids. V was trimmed by 1 base and J by 3 bases, leaving 9 bases between them. The DNA for the CDR3 is TGTGCCAGCAGCTTAGGGGCAGCTGAAGAGACCCAGTACTTC. Its translation is CASSLGAAEETQYF. The full variable domain, in which reference TRBV7-9 and TRBJ2-5 provide the parts outside the CDR3, is DTGVSQNPRHKITKRGQNVTFRCDPISEHNRLYWYRQTLGQGPEFLTYFQNEAQLEKSRLLSDRFSAERPKGSFSTLEIQRTEQGDSAMYLCASSLGAAEETQYFGPGTRLLVL.

The chain recombines TRBV5-8 with TRBJ2-5; no clear D gene. Germline CDR1 is SGHTS and CDR2 is YDEGEE. CDR3 length: 14 amino acids. Between the trimmed V and J ends, which lost 0 bases and 5 bases, there was a span of 11 bases. CDR3 DNA: TGTGCCAGCAGCTTGGGGACCGCCGAGGAGACCCAGTACTTC. Translating it yields CASSLGTAEETQYF. The variable domain in full, with the rest retrieved from reference TRBV5-8 and TRBJ2-5, is EAGVTQSPTHLIKTRGQQATLRCSPISGHTSVYWYQQALGLGLQFLLWYDEGEERNRGNFPPRFSGRQFPNYSSELNVNALELEDSALYLCASSLGTAEETQYFGPGTRLLVL.

This clone showed up just once. The CDR3 nucleotides are TGTGCCAGTAGTATGGCAGGGGGTGATCAGCCCCAGCATTTT. It yields the protein CASSMAGGDQPQHF. The chain joins TRBV19 to TRBJ1-5; 7 bases line up with TRBD1. The CDR3 length is 14 residues. From germline, CDR1 is LNHDA and CDR2 SQIVND (reference sequence). The J segment lost 5 bases and the V segment lost 3 bases, leaving 4 bases of the junction unmatched.

The chain joins TRBV28 to TRBJ1-2; no reliable D call. Germline CDR1 MDHEN, CDR2 SYDVKM. This CDR3 spans 14 amino acids. V was pared by 5 bases and J by 8 bases, with 18 bases between. The CDR3 is CASSPLFVVWGYTF. DNA for the CDR3: TGTGCCAGCAGTCCCCTGTTTGTGGTTTGGGGCTACACCTTC.

The chain recombines TRBV30 with TRBJ2-5; either TRBD1 or TRBD2 may supply D (7 bases each). Germline CDR1 and CDR2: GTSNPN and SVGIG (reference sequence). Trimming removed 2 bases at V and 4 bases at J, with 11 bases between. CDR3 length: 13 residues. CDR3 DNA: TGTGCCTGGAGTTCAGGGGGGGGAGAGACCCAGTACTTC. This translates into CAWSSGGGETQYF.

This clone appeared a single time. This chain connects TRBV4-1 to TRBJ2-7; D uncertain. The germline CDR1 and CDR2 sequences are MGHRA and YSYEKL. The ends were cut back, 0 bases at V and 6 bases at J, with 15 bases in the middle. CDR3 length: 15 amino acids. The CDR3 sequence: CASSQEGTVKGEQYF. CDR3 bases: TGCGCCAGCAGCCAAGAAGGTACAGTTAAAGGCGAGCAGTACTTC.

The sample holds a few counts of this clone. This chain connects TRBV11-2 to TRBJ2-3, with 7 nucleotides matching TRBD2. Trimming removed 5 bases from V and 5 bases from J; junction bases left unmatched: 13. This CDR3 comprises 16 residues. Germline assignment: CDR1 SGHAT and CDR2 FQNNGV. The CDR3 sequence is CASSPGLVSRKDTQYF. CDR3 nucleotide sequence: TGTGCCAGCAGCCCAGGACTAGTGTCAAGGAAAGATACGCAGTATTTT.

V and J are TRBV27 and TRBJ1-4; perhaps TRBD1 as D (5 bases). The CDR3 sequence is 14 residues long. V was shortened by 2 bases and J by 4 bases, with 8 bases between the two germline ends. Germline V gives CDR1 MNHEY, CDR2 SMNVEV (reference sequence). The chain's CDR3 is CASSLPRGNEKLFF. As DNA, the CDR3 is TGTGCCAGCAGTTTACCGAGGGGTAATGAAAAACTGTTTTTT.

The chain has TRBV6-5 and TRBJ2-5; D possibly corresponds to TRBD2 (6 bases). The germline V gene has CDR1 MNHEY and CDR2 SVGAGI. The germline V and J ends were trimmed by 0 bases and 11 bases, with 16 bases remaining between them. This CDR3 has 14 residues. CDR3 sequence: CASSYSREPREQYF. CDR3 coding DNA: TGTGCCAGCAGTTACTCCCGGGAGCCCCGGGAGCAGTACTTC.

This clone was observed a handful of times. V and J are TRBV30 and TRBJ2-3, with D uncertain. The V end lost 0 bases, the J end lost 8 bases, and 9 bases lay between the germline ends. Looked up from germline, CDR1 is GTSNPN and CDR2 is SVGIG (reference sequence). CDR3 length equals 12 residues. In DNA, the CDR3 is TGTGCCTGGAGTGTATCGGTAGCTACGCAGTATTTT. This encodes CAWSVSVATQYF.

Points on this clone: Other DNA sequences in this specimen translate into the identical CDR3. The chain links TRBV7-9 to TRBJ1-1, with no clear D. Trimming cost V 1 base and J 3 bases, with 9 bases left between them. Germline CDR1 is SEHNR and CDR2 is FQNEAQ (reference sequence). This CDR3 is built from 14 residues. CDR3 sequence (DNA): TGTGCCAGCAGCTTAGGCGAAGGCCACACTGAAGCTTTCTTT. Translated: CASSLGEGHTEAFF.

For this clone: An end of the junction differs from the germline gene, which may be a read error. V and J are TRBV2 and TRBJ2-7, with D tentatively TRBD1 (5 bases). Germline CDR1 SNHLY, CDR2 FYNNEI. This CDR3 region has 14 residues. The CDR3 sequence is CASIPQGTSSEQYF. DNA of the CDR3: TGTGCCAGCATCCCTCAGGGAACCTCCTCCGAGCAGTACTTC.

This chain uses TRBV18 with TRBJ2-1; 8 nucleotides align to TRBD1. The CDR3 is made up of 15 amino acids. Germline V gene sequence: CDR1 KGHSH, CDR2 LQKENI. J lost 5 bases, V lost 5 bases, and 8 bases had no gene match. DNA for the CDR3: TGTGCCAGCTCATCCCCACCGGGACAGGACAATGAGCAGTTCTTC. Protein: CASSSPPGQDNEQFF.

The chain joins TRBV5-1 to TRBJ1-5; no definite D call. V was cut by 0 bases and J by 1 base, with 8 bases left in between. The CDR3 has 15 amino acids. Germline CDR1 and CDR2: SGHRS and YFSETQ. The chain's CDR3 is CASSLEDGSNQPQHF. In DNA form, the CDR3 reads TGCGCCAGCAGCTTGGAGGACGGGAGCAATCAGCCCCAGCATTTT.

The V and J genes are TRBV7-9 and TRBJ1-2, with no clear D. With 1 base removed from V and 4 bases from J, the gap between germline ends came to 7 bases. This CDR3 comprises 13 residues. Germline CDR1 reads SEHNR; CDR2 reads FQNEAQ (reference sequence). CDR3 residues: CASSLGAFYGYTF. In DNA, the CDR3 is TGTGCCAGCAGCTTAGGGGCCTTCTATGGCTACACCTTC.

There are a few counts of this clone. This sequence joins TRBV2 and TRBJ1-5; D ambiguous. Per the germline V gene, CDR1 is SNHLY and CDR2 is FYNNEI. With 6 bases removed from V and 6 bases from J, the gap between germline ends came to 18 bases. The CDR3 is 15 residues long. The CDR3 region is CASRRTRELSQPQHF. The CDR3, as DNA: TGTGCCAGCAGGAGGACGAGAGAATTAAGTCAGCCCCAGCATTTT.

The V gene is TRBV5-4, the J gene TRBJ2-5; possible D gene TRBD1, 5 bases. The V gene lost 4 bases and the J gene lost 1 base, with 17 bases spanning the gap. The germline gives CDR1 SGHNT, CDR2 YYREEE (reference sequence). There are 16 residues in the CDR3. The CDR3 region has the DNA TGTGCCAGCAGCCTCAGTTTAAGGACATCCCAAGAGACCCAGTACTTC. Encoded protein: CASSLSLRTSQETQYF.

The count of this clone is one. J is TRBJ1-5 and V is TRBV6-6; D is ambiguous. The CDR3 is 16 amino acids. Germline V gene sequence: CDR1 MNHNY, CDR2 SVGAGI (reference sequence). Trimming took off 2 bases at V and 3 bases at J, with 14 bases between the two ends. Written as DNA, the CDR3 is TGTGCCAGCAGTTACAGGCGCGGGCAGTACAATCAGCCCCAGCATTTT. Protein product: CASSYRRGQYNQPQHF.

In its sample, this clone was seen a few times. V usage is TRBV18 and J usage is TRBJ1-1; no reliable D call. The CDR3 is 15 amino acids. Trimming left V 2 bases short and J 1 base short, with 11 bases between. In germline, CDR1 is KGHSH, CDR2 LQKENI. CDR3 sequence reads: CASSPRWERNTEAFF. The CDR3 coding sequence is TGTGCCAGCTCACCAAGGTGGGAACGGAACACTGAAGCTTTCTTT.

The gene calls are TRBV7-8 and TRBJ2-3; 7 bases are a match to TRBD1. The CDR3 is 14 residues long. Germline trimming cut 5 bases from V and 3 bases from J; bases unmatched to any gene: 5. The germline gives CDR1 SGHVS, CDR2 FQNEAQ. The CDR3 sequence: CASSQSTGTDTQYF. The CDR3, as DNA: TGTGCCAGCAGCCAGTCGACAGGGACAGATACGCAGTATTTT.

The chain is built from TRBV7-2 and TRBJ1-1; no firm D call. Deletions cut 2 bases from V and 14 bases from J, with 18 bases between. The germline gives CDR1 SGHTA, CDR2 FQGNSA. This CDR3 is 13 amino acids long. The CDR3 DNA follows: TGTGCCAGCAGCTTAAGGGATGGCCTCGGCTTGTTCTTT. Protein: CASSLRDGLGLFF.

The chain combines TRBV5-1 with TRBJ1-4; no reliable D call. The CDR3 loop spans 16 amino acids. Germline V lookup: CDR1 SGHRS, CDR2 YFSETQ. V lost 4 bases and J lost 4, with 17 bases in between. The CDR3 reads CASSPQGPASNEKLFF. The DNA of the CDR3 is TGCGCCAGCAGCCCACAAGGACCAGCCAGTAATGAAAAACTGTTTTTT.

The V call is TRBV4-1, the J call TRBJ1-1, with TRBD1 as a possible D gene (6 bases). V dropped 4 bases and J dropped 0 bases, with 18 bases sitting between them. This CDR3 spans 17 amino acids. In germline, CDR1 is MGHRA, CDR2 YSYEKL. The CDR3 reads CASSRRADRTLNTEAFF. In DNA form, the CDR3 reads TGCGCCAGCAGCCGCCGAGCGGACAGAACCTTGAACACTGAAGCTTTCTTT.

The V and J genes are TRBV25-1 and TRBJ2-5; TRBD1 matches 7 bases. Germline values: CDR1 MGHDK, CDR2 SYGVNS. V trimming: 11 bases; J trimming: 11 bases; junction bases outside the gene matches: 17. This CDR3 is 13 amino acids long. This CDR3 is CASSRGTDSGQYF. CDR3 nucleotide sequence: TGTGCCTCCTCCAGGGGGACCGATTCGGGGCAGTACTTC.

This clone appeared once. V is TRBV10-3 and J is TRBJ2-5, with 10 bases that match TRBD1. TRBJ2-7 explains the end of the DNA better; the J call may be wrong. Germline lookup yields CDR1 ENHRY and CDR2 SYGVKD. CDR3 length equals 16 residues. CDR3 nucleotides: TGTGCCATCAGTGAAAAATCCGGACAGGGGGCCTACGAGCAGTACTTC. It encodes CAISEKSGQGAYEQYF.